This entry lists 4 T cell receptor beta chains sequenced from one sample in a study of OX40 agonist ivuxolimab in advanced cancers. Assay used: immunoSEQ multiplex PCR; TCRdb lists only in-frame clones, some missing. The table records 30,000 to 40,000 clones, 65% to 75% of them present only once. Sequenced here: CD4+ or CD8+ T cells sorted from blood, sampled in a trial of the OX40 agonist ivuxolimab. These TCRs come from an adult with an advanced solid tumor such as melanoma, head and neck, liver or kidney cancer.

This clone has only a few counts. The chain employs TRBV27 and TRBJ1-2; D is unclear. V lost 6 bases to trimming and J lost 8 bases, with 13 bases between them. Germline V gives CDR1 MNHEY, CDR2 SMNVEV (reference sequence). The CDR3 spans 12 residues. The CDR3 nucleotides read TGTGCCAGCAGCGGCAACGAGGTCGGCTACACCTTC. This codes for CASSGNEVGYTF.

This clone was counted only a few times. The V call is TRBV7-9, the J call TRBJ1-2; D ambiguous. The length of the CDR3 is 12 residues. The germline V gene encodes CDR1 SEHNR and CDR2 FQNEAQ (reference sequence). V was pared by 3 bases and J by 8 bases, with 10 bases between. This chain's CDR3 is CASSLERAGYTF. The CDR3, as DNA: TGTGCCAGCAGCTTGGAGAGAGCCGGCTACACCTTC. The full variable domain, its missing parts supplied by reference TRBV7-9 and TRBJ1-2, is DTGVSQNPRHKITKRGQNVTFRCDPISEHNRLYWYRQTLGQGPEFLTYFQNEAQLEKSRLLSDRFSAERPKGSFSTLEIQRTEQGDSAMYLCASSLERAGYTFGSGTRLTVV.

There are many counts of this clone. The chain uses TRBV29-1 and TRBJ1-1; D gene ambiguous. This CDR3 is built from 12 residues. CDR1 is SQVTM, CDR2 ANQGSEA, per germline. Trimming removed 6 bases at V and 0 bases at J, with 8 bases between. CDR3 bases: TGCAGCGTAGTAATATTGAACACTGAAGCTTTCTTT. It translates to CSVVILNTEAFF.

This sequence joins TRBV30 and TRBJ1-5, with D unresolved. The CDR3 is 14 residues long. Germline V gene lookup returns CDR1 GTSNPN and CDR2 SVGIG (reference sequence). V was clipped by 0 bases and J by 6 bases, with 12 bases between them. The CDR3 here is CAWSVLSSSQPQHF. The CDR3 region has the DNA TGTGCCTGGAGTGTACTTAGCTCCAGTCAGCCCCAGCATTTT.